This T cell receptor beta chain was recovered during a study of regulatory T cells in long-lasting Graves disease. This clonotype has at least ten counts. The antigen is not known. Time point specified: newly diagnosed GD, antithyroid drugs for less than 3 months. Preparation of the TCR library used RNA extracted from PBMCs. Arm-PCR of CDR3 regions and iRepertoire HTBI primers were the basis on which TCR beta libraries were built. TCRdb reprocessed the multiplex PCR reads via MiXCR and lists one record per CDR3 protein. The sample lists 400,000 to 500,000 distinct CDR3 sequences, roughly 17% occurring once. V lost 0 bases and J lost 5; bases outside the gene matches: 10. Germline V gene data show CDR1 as SGHRS and CDR2 as YFSETQ. The CDR3 has 17 amino acids. The study's findings and limits: With persistent disease, TRBV28, TRBJ1-2 and TRBJ2-5 were the favored segments. Thyroid tissue went unexamined; only peripheral blood was analyzed.

These data were also filed under a second study, of T cells in Graves' hyperthyroidism and ophthalmopathy.

The chain recombines TRBV5-1 with TRBJ2-7; the match to TRBD2 covers 11 bases. The sequencing used peripheral blood mononuclear cells (PBMCs), collected at new diagnosis, from a patient treated with antithyroid drugs. The receptor's source is a woman younger than 30 with Graves disease. CDR3 bases: TGCGCCAGCAGCTTGGTCCCTAGCGGGAGGTTACGGGACGAGCAGTACTTC. It is translated as CASSLVPSGRLRDEQYF.